This TCR beta chain was recovered during a study of T-cell memory formation after mild COVID-19 (dated by TCRdb to the early 2020s). Describing the broader study: TCR sequence clusters from the two donors were found to be largely donor specific. T-cell clones expanding and contracting after mild COVID-19 in a couple of donors were tracked by longitudinal TCRalpha and TCRbeta repertoire sequencing. Two young, previously healthy adult volunteers made up the cohort, one male and one female.

The sequencing machine was an Illumina NovaSeq 6000. TCRalpha and TCRbeta cDNA libraries were constructed by 5'RACE with constant-segment primers, with sample barcodes and unique molecular identifiers being introduced. Trizol reagent was used to extract RNA from every sample. The libraries were amplified in two PCR steps, and the second step added a second sample barcode and Illumina TruSeq adapters. The libraries were sequenced on an Illumina NovaSeq using 2 x 150 bp paired-end reads. In the paper's pipeline: Reads were demultiplexed and collapsed into UMI-guided consensus sequences with migec v1.2.7. Using mixcr v2.1.11, UMI consensuses were aligned to TRA and TRB V and J templates and then assembled into clonotypes. Expanded or contracted clonotypes were those called significant by both edgeR and NoisET, with noise models trained on biological replicates. For edgeR calls, the cutoffs were a false discovery rate-adjusted p below 0.01 and a log2 fold-change threshold of 1. PCA with hierarchical clustering of max-normalized trajectories of the 1000 most abundant clonotypes was used as exploratory dynamics analysis. Separately sequenced CD4+ and CD8+ repertoires were used to assign a CD4 or CD8 phenotype to each responding clone. The raw public reads went through TCRdb reprocessing: fastp at Q25, MiXCR clone calling, in-frame beta chains kept. Each record represents a unique CDR3 protein, reported with the most common genes and DNA among its rows. In this record, the V and J calls reflect TCRdb's handling and not the investigators' own analysis. The sample table records some 270,000 distinct CDR3 sequences; about 16% of these occur just once. 2% to 2.5% of the sample comes from the top ten.

Results and caveats for the whole study, not just this receptor: SARS-CoV-2 specificity was not confirmed for the second-wave clones peaking on day 37. Contracting CD4+ clones appeared mostly in the CM and EM memory subsets, whereas CD8+ clones were enriched in EMRA. Only a couple of mild cases were covered in the study, and larger cohorts including severe cases with pre-infection samples were considered necessary. The detection of some responding clones in pre-infection memory suggests that pre-existing cross-reactive memory T cells joined the SARS-CoV-2 response. Clones that contracted from day 15 to 85 showed balanced CD4/CD8 phenotypes, whereas a second wave of clones that expanded from day 15 to 37 leaned towards CD4+.

The cysteine opens and the phenylalanine closes a CDR3 of 17 amino acids. Left in the record is the CDR3 DNA by itself, 51 bases read in frame from the first base. The junction carries 20 bases between V and J, which are trimmed by 4 bases and 5 bases respectively. Reading the germline V gene gives CDR1 MGHRA and CDR2 YSYEKL. This clonotype was counted between two and nine times. Its antigen has not been determined. No clone much larger than this one lies a single base away; base qualities are absent. Ficoll-Paque density gradient centrifugation was used to isolate PBMCs. This sequence was found in an adult woman who had mild COVID-19 (a few samples of this study predate the infection). The sample titles of this study are shuffled in the database, so cell type and time point are left out; the donor was told from shared clones. The chain is encoded by TRBV4-1 joined to TRBJ2-2; the D gene is possibly TRBD1 or TRBD2, with 5 bases matching each. The sample consisted of PBMCs or a T cell subset sorted from them (not recorded which). The DNA reads as follows: TGCGCCAGCAGCCCCCTGGTAGCGAGGGGCCGGACCGGGGAGCTGTTTTTT. Translated, this is CASSPLVARGRTGELFF.